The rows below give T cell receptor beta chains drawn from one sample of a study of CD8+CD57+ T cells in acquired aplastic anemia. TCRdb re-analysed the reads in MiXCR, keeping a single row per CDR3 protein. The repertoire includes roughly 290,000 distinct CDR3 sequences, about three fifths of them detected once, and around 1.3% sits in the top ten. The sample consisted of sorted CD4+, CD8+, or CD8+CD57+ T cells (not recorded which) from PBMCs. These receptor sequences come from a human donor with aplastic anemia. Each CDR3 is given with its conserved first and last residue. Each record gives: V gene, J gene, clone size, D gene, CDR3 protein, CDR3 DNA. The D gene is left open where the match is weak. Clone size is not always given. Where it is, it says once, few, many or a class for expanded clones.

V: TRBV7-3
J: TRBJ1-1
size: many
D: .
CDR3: CASSLQGNTEAFF
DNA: TGTGCCAGCAGCTTACAGGGGAACACTGAAGCTTTCTTT

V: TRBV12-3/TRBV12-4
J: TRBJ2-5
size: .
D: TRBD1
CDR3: CASSPRRQGGPSGETQYF
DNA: TGTGCCAGCAGTCCCCGCAGACAGGGGGGACCCTCGGGGGAGACCCAGTACTTC

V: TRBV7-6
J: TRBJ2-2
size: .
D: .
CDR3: CASSSLGGELFF
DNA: TGTGCCAGCAGTTCCTTGGGCGGGGAGCTGTTTTTT

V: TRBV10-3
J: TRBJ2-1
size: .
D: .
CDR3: CAISEDSSSYNEQFF
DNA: TGTGCCATCAGTGAGGACAGCAGCTCCTACAATGAGCAGTTCTTC

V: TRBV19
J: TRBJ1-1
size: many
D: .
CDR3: CASSPPLSSHQQTEAFF
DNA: TGTGCCAGTAGTCCCCCCTTATCCAGCCACCAGCAGACTGAAGCTTTCTTT

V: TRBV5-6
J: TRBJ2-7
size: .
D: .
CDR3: CASSLARTRRQGGYEQYF
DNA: TGTGCCAGCAGCTTAGCCCGAACTCGTCGGCAGGGCGGGTACGAGCAGTACTTC

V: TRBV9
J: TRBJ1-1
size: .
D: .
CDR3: CASSTRTGYVTEAFF
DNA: TGTGCCAGCAGCACCCGCACAGGGTACGTCACTGAAGCTTTCTTT

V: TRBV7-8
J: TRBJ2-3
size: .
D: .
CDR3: CASSLVLRTDTQYF
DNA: TGTGCCAGCAGCTTAGTTCTGCGTACAGATACGCAGTATTTT

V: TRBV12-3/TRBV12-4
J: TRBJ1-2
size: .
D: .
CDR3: CASSPTLVYNYGYTF
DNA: TGTGCCAGCAGCCCTACCTTAGTCTACAACTATGGCTACACCTTC

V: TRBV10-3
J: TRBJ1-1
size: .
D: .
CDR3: CAISESNPQGEAFF
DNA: TGTGCCATCAGTGAGTCGAATCCCCAGGGGGAAGCTTTCTTT

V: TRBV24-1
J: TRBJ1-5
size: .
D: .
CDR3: CATGGQPQHF
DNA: TGTGCCACCGGAGGTCAGCCCCAGCATTTT

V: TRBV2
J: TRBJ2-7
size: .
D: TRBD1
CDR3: CASSNPSAGGNYEQYF
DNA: TGTGCCAGCAGCAACCCCTCGGCAGGGGGTAATTACGAGCAGTACTTC

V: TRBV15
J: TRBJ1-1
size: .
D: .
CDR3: CATSAHSNTEAFF
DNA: TGTGCCACCAGCGCGCATTCTAACACTGAAGCTTTCTTT

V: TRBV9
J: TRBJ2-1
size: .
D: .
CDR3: CASSVSSDYNEQFF
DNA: TGTGCCAGCAGCGTGTCTAGCGACTACAATGAGCAGTTCTTC

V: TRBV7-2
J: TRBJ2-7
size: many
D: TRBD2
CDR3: CASSTLAGGLEQYF
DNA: TGTGCCAGCAGCACACTAGCGGGGGGGCTTGAGCAGTACTTC

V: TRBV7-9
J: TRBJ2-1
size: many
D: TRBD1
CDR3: CASSTRPGQGRNEQFF
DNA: TGTGCCAGCAGCACAAGGCCGGGACAGGGGCGCAATGAGCAGTTCTTC

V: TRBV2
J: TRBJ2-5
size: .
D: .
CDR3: CASRSGLRETQYF
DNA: TGCGCCAGCCGATCCGGTTTACGGGAGACCCAGTACTTC

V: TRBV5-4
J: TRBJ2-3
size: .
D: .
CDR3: CASSPEGQGGGRVPDTQYF
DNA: TGTGCCAGCAGCCCGGAGGGACAGGGAGGCGGGAGGGTCCCAGATACGCAGTATTTT

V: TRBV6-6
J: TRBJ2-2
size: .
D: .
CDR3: CASRDVELVF
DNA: TGTGCCAGCAGGGACGTGGAGCTGGTTTTT

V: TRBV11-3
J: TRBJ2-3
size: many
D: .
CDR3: CASSLSGPPQADTQYF
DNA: TGTGCCAGCAGCCTATCCGGGCCCCCGCAGGCAGATACGCAGTATTTT

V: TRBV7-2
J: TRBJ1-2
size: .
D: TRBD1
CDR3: CASSPTGNNYGYTF
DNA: TGTGCCAGCAGCCCGACAGGGAACAACTATGGCTACACCTTC

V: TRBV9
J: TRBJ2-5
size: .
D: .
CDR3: CASSVSGERDQETQYF
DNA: TGTGCCAGCAGCGTATCGGGGGAACGGGACCAAGAGACCCAGTACTTC

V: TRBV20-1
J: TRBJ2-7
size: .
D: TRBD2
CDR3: CSASPGLAIHEQYF
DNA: TGCAGTGCTAGTCCGGGACTAGCGATCCACGAGCAGTACTTC

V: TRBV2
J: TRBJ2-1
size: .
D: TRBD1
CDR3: CASIRQGAYNEQFF
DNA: TGTGCCAGCATACGCCAGGGGGCGTACAATGAGCAGTTCTTC

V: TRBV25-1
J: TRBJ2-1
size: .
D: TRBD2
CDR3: CASSESLGLAGVDEQFF
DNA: TGTGCCAGCAGTGAATCCTTGGGGCTAGCGGGAGTCGATGAGCAGTTCTTC

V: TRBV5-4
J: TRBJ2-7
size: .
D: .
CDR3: CASSQVGGRNYEQYF
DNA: TGTGCCAGCAGCCAAGTCGGGGGCCGCAACTACGAGCAGTACTTC

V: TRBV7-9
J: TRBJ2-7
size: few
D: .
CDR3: CASSRRELEQYF
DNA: TGTGCCAGCAGCCGCCGGGAGTTGGAGCAGTACTTC

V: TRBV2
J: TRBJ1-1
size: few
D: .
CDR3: CASSGWGPAAFF
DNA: TGTGCCAGCAGTGGTTGGGGGCCTGCGGCTTTCTTT

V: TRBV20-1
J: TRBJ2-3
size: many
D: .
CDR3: CSASIEGRSTQYF
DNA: TGCAGTGCTAGTATCGAGGGCCGCAGTACGCAGTATTTT

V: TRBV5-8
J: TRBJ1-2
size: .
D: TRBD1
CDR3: CASSTGQQIRGDGYTF
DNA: TGTGCCAGCAGCACGGGACAGCAGATTAGGGGGGATGGCTACACCTTC

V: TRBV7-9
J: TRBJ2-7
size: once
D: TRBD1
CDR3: CASSSRDRGVYEQYF
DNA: TGTGCCAGCAGCTCAAGGGACAGGGGCGTCTACGAGCAGTACTTC

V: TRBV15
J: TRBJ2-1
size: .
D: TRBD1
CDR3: CATSSSRSGQGDEQFF
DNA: TGTGCCACCAGCAGCTCCAGGTCGGGACAGGGGGATGAGCAGTTCTTC

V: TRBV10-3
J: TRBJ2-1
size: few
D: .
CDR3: CAIKIGPTGNEQFF
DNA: TGTGCCATCAAAATTGGCCCAACTGGTAATGAGCAGTTCTTC

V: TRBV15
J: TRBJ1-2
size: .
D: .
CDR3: CATSRDSLNYGYTF
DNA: TGTGCCACCAGCAGGGACAGCCTTAACTATGGCTACACCTTC

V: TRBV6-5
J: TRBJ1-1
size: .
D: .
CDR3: CASSYRRATEAFF
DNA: TGTGCCAGCAGTTACCGGAGGGCCACTGAAGCTTTCTTT